Below are 28 T cell receptor beta chains sequenced from a single sample in a study of cytomegalovirus exposure and HLA in healthy donors. 60 Vbeta and 13 Jbeta primers were used in PCR. The table came from immunoSEQ multiplex PCR; TCRdb's copy has only in-frame clones and leaves some out. The sample consists of 280,000 or so clones, around nine tenths of them appearing once. Sequenced sample: PBMCs. These TCRs come from a woman aged 18-30 years in good health and CMV-seronegative.

J is TRBJ2-2 and V is TRBV10-3, with D perhaps matching TRBD2 (5 bases). Per the germline V gene, CDR1 is ENHRY and CDR2 is SYGVKD. The CDR3 is 18 amino acids. V gave up 0 bases and J gave up 5 bases, with 19 bases separating them. This CDR3 is CAISESGLAGDWTGELFF. The CDR3 DNA reads TGTGCCATCAGTGAGTCTGGGCTTGCGGGTGATTGGACCGGGGAGCTGTTTTTT.

The J gene is TRBJ2-5, the V gene TRBV18; D gene ambiguous. This CDR3 has 13 residues. The germline gives CDR1 KGHSH, CDR2 LQKENI. The germline V and J ends were trimmed by 2 bases and 1 base, with 5 bases remaining between them. CDR3 sequence (DNA): TGTGCCAGCTCACCAAACAGCCAAGAGACCCAGTACTTC. Its translation: CASSPNSQETQYF.

This clone was observed a single time. V is TRBV30 and J is TRBJ1-1, with unresolved D. The CDR3 is 12 residues long. V lost 0 bases, J lost 7 bases, and 9 bases lay in between. The germline V gene has CDR1 GTSNPN and CDR2 SVGIG (reference sequence). CDR3 in DNA: TGTGCCTGGAGTGTAGTAAGCCTTGAAGCTTTCTTT. Translated: CAWSVVSLEAFF.

The CDR3 DNA sequence: TGTGCCACCAGGGCGGGGGGGCGTCTCGAGCAGTACTTC. This sequence encodes CATRAGGRLEQYF. The V and J genes are TRBV15 and TRBJ2-7; 9 bases fit TRBD2. V trimming: 6 bases; J trimming: 6 bases; junction bases outside the gene matches: 6. CDR1 and CDR2 from the germline V gene are LNHNV and YYDKDF (reference sequence). This CDR3 is built from 13 residues. Drawing the rest from reference TRBV15 and TRBJ2-7, the complete variable domain is DAMVIQNPRYQVTQFGKPVTLSCSQTLNHNVMYWYQQKSSQAPKLLFHYYDKDFNNEADTPDNFQSRRPNTSFCFLDIRSPGLGDTAMYLCATRAGGRLEQYFGPGTRLTVT.

CDR3 region: CASSIASGAPYEQYF. The CDR3 DNA is TGTGCCAGTAGTATAGCTAGCGGGGCACCCTACGAGCAGTACTTC. J is TRBJ2-7 and V is TRBV19; 9 bases are a match to TRBD2. This CDR3 is built from 15 residues. Germline lookup yields CDR1 LNHDA and CDR2 SQIVND (reference sequence). With V trimmed by 1 base and J by 2 bases, 3 bases remained unmatched.

This chain connects TRBV30 to TRBJ2-1; TRBD2 aligns across 10 bases. CDR3 length: 14 amino acids. The V gene end was trimmed by 5 bases and the J gene end by 3 bases; junction bases not matched to a gene: 4. The germline CDR1 and CDR2 sequences are GTSNPN and SVGIG (reference sequence). The DNA for the CDR3 is TGTGCCTGGCAGCGGGGGGGACGCTACAATGAGCAGTTCTTC. Protein product: CAWQRGGRYNEQFF.

The chain couples TRBV11-1 to TRBJ2-5; the match to TRBD1 covers 7 bases. CDR3 length: 15 amino acids. Trimming at V came to 1 base and at J to 7 bases, leaving 9 bases not matched to a gene. CDR1 SGHAT and CDR2 FQDESV come from the germline V gene (reference sequence). The CDR3 region has the DNA TGTGCCAGCAGCTTAGACAGGGGCGGCTTCGGGACCCAGTACTTC. Residues: CASSLDRGGFGTQYF.

Worth noting for this clone: A read error may produce the germline difference seen at one junction end. The CDR3 DNA sequence: TGTTCCAGCAGCTTAGGGGCCGACTATGGCTACACCTTC. Protein: CSSSLGADYGYTF. The V and J genes are TRBV7-9 and TRBJ1-2, with TRBD1 as a possible D gene (5 bases). Germline CDR1 SEHNR, CDR2 FQNEAQ (reference sequence). The CDR3 contains 13 residues.

The CDR3 region has the DNA TGTGCCAGCAGTTTAACAGGCTGGAATGAGCAGTTCTTC. This gives the protein CASSLTGWNEQFF. V is TRBV27 and J is TRBJ2-1; D possibly corresponds to TRBD1 (5 bases). V dropped 2 bases and J dropped 7 bases, with 9 bases sitting between them. The CDR3 has 13 residues. Germline V lookup: CDR1 MNHEY, CDR2 SMNVEV (reference sequence).

The rearrangement uses TRBV6-5 and TRBJ2-2; the D gene is possibly TRBD2 (6 bases). V was cut by 8 bases and J by 4 bases, with 14 bases left in between. CDR1 and CDR2 (germline): MNHEY, SVGAGI. CDR3 length: 14 residues. The CDR3, as DNA: TGTGCCAGCGGACGGGGGTCGGGCACCGGGGAGCTGTTTTTT. This encodes CASGRGSGTGELFF.

The chain links TRBV5-4 to TRBJ2-2, with D perhaps TRBD1 (5 bases). The CDR3 spans 15 residues. V shed 0 bases and J shed 1 base, with 7 bases lying between them. Per germline, CDR1 SGHNT and CDR2 YYREEE (reference sequence). The CDR3 nucleotides read TGTGCCAGCAGCTTGGGGGGCCTGAACACCGGGGAGCTGTTTTTT. Encoded protein: CASSLGGLNTGELFF.

The gene calls are TRBV6-6 and TRBJ2-7; TRBD2 matches at 8 bases. J lost 5 bases, V lost 2 bases, and 5 bases had no gene match. This CDR3 region has 14 residues. Germline CDR1 reads MNHNY; CDR2 reads SVGAGI (reference sequence). The CDR3 loop is CASSYGGGRNEQYF. CDR3 bases: TGTGCCAGCAGTTACGGCGGGGGGAGAAACGAGCAGTACTTC.

CDR3 region: CASSAGGRLSDEQYF. CDR3 bases: TGTGCCAGCAGTGCGGGGGGGCGGCTATCGGACGAGCAGTACTTC. The J gene is TRBJ2-7, the V gene TRBV2; 8 positions agree with TRBD2. Looked up from germline, CDR1 is SNHLY and CDR2 is FYNNEI. V dropped 4 bases and J dropped 5; count of bases not matched to a gene: 10. The CDR3 length is 15 residues.

The chain links TRBV10-1 to TRBJ2-3, with D uncertain. CDR1 and CDR2 from the germline V gene are WNHNN and SYGVQD (reference sequence). This CDR3 is built from 13 residues. V lost 4 bases and J 5 bases, leaving 10 bases between the germline ends. DNA of the CDR3: TGCGCCAGCAGTGCGGTCCGTGGAGATACGCAGTATTTT. Protein product: CASSAVRGDTQYF.

Note on this clone: At the DNA level, this CDR3 is encoded by other sequences in the same sample as well. The rearrangement joins TRBV18 to TRBJ1-5; unclear D gene. The CDR3 consists of 13 residues. V dropped 2 bases and J dropped 2 bases, with 4 bases sitting between them. CDR1 is KGHSH and CDR2 is LQKENI in the germline V gene. The CDR3 DNA is TGTGCCAGCTCACCATCCGGCAATCAGCCCCAGCATTTT. Protein sequence: CASSPSGNQPQHF.

This chain connects TRBV9 to TRBJ2-1; a possible D gene is TRBD2 (5 bases). Trimming pared 3 bases from V and 8 bases from J, leaving 9 bases between. The CDR3 has 12 residues. Germline values: CDR1 SGDLS, CDR2 YYNGEE. The CDR3 DNA follows: TGTGCCAGCAGCGGGAGCGGTTATGAGCAGTTCTTC. Translating gives CASSGSGYEQFF.

The V and J genes are TRBV4-1 and TRBJ2-1, with TRBD2 matching 12 bases. The junction had 7 bases not matched to a gene; V was cut back by 0 bases and J by 13 bases. Germline V lookup: CDR1 MGHRA, CDR2 YSYEKL. This CDR3 spans 15 amino acids. The CDR3 DNA follows: TGCGCCAGCAGCCAAGATCCTAGCGGGGGGGCGCTTCAGTTCTTC. Translating gives CASSQDPSGGALQFF.

J is TRBJ2-7 and V is TRBV30; maybe TRBD1 (5 bases). This CDR3 has 13 amino acids. In germline, CDR1 is GTSNPN, CDR2 SVGIG (reference sequence). The V and J ends lost 2 bases and 2 bases respectively, with 10 bases between them. CDR3 sequence (DNA): TGTGCCTGGAGTCCAGGGATAACCTACGAGCAGTACTTC. Its protein product is CAWSPGITYEQYF.

The chain recombines TRBV10-2 with TRBJ2-7, with D possibly being TRBD2 (7 bases). This CDR3 region has 14 residues. From germline, CDR1 is WSHSY and CDR2 SAAADI. Trimming removed 3 bases from V and 0 bases from J, with 9 bases in between. The CDR3 DNA follows: TGCGCCAGCAGTGACGGGGGGCTCTCCTACGAGCAGTACTTC. This codes for CASSDGGLSYEQYF.

The chain couples TRBV19 to TRBJ1-1; D might be TRBD1 (5 bases). The CDR3 extends over 15 amino acids. CDR1 is LNHDA, CDR2 SQIVND, per germline (reference sequence). V was pared by 5 bases and J by 9 bases, with 22 bases between. CDR3 DNA: TGTGCCAGTAGTGCCCTAACGGATTCAGGGAAGAAAGCTTTCTTT. This codes for CASSALTDSGKKAFF.

This clone was detected only once. As DNA, the CDR3 is TGTGCCCTCGCGGGGTACCCCGGGGAGCTGTTTTTT. The encoded protein is CALAGYPGELFF. The gene calls are TRBV7-9 and TRBJ2-2; a possible D gene is TRBD2 (6 bases). V dropped 11 bases and J dropped 6 bases, with 13 bases sitting between them. The CDR3 has 12 residues. CDR1 and CDR2 from the germline V gene are SEHNR and FQNEAQ (reference sequence).

J is TRBJ1-4 and V is TRBV19; 7 nucleotides line up with TRBD1. Germline V gene lookup returns CDR1 LNHDA and CDR2 SQIVND (reference sequence). The ends lost 5 bases at V and 12 bases at J; junction bases unmatched: 15. CDR3 length: 15 amino acids. This CDR3 reads CASSGRQGAKWELFF. CDR3 nucleotide sequence: TGTGCCAGTAGTGGCCGACAGGGCGCTAAGTGGGAACTGTTTTTT.

The gene calls are TRBV27 and TRBJ1-2; perhaps TRBD1 as D (5 bases). The ends were cut back, 8 bases at V and 1 base at J, with 11 bases in the middle. The V gene's germline CDR1 is MNHEY and CDR2 SMNVEV (reference sequence). This CDR3 has 13 amino acids. The CDR3 coding sequence is TGTGCCAGCGGATTACAGGTTAACTATGGCTACACCTTC. It is translated as CASGLQVNYGYTF.

The chain carries TRBV27 and TRBJ1-1; D ambiguous. V lost 3 bases to trimming and J lost 0 bases, with 17 bases between them. The CDR3 covers 17 residues. Germline V gives CDR1 MNHEY, CDR2 SMNVEV (reference sequence). This CDR3 is CASSFSVGVALNTEAFF. CDR3 nucleotides: TGTGCCAGCAGTTTCTCCGTTGGAGTCGCCCTGAACACTGAAGCTTTCTTT.

The J gene is TRBJ1-2, the V gene TRBV7-8; the match to TRBD1 covers 7 bases. The CDR3 is 15 residues long. Germline V gene data show CDR1 as SGHVS and CDR2 as FQNEAQ. V dropped 3 bases and J dropped 3; count of bases not matched to a gene: 7. In nucleotides, the CDR3 is TGTGCCAGCAGCTTGACAGGGTATATTGACTATGGCTACACCTTC. It encodes CASSLTGYIDYGYTF.

V usage is TRBV25-1 and J usage is TRBJ1-2; D gene ambiguous. The V end was cut by 4 bases, the J end by 8 bases, with 11 bases between. CDR1 is MGHDK, CDR2 SYGVNS, per germline. CDR3 length: 12 amino acids. CDR3 coding DNA: TGTGCCAGCAGTGTCGGAGGCGGCGGCTACACCTTC. Translated: CASSVGGGGYTF.

The chain uses TRBV9 and TRBJ2-1, with 14 bases identical to TRBD2. CDR1 is SGDLS and CDR2 is YYNGEE in the germline V gene. The length of the CDR3 is 18 residues. V was pared by 4 bases and J by 0 bases, with 6 bases of the junction left unmatched. The CDR3 is CASSRPGTSGSSYNEQFF. The CDR3 DNA is TGTGCCAGCAGCCGCCCAGGGACTAGCGGGAGCTCCTACAATGAGCAGTTCTTC.

The count of this clone is one. The V call is TRBV7-6, the J call TRBJ2-1, with 11 bases lining up with TRBD1. CDR3 length: 16 amino acids. Germline-derived CDR1 and CDR2 are SGHVS and FNYEAQ. Losses at the gene ends were 4 bases for V and 2 bases for J; bases not matched to a gene: 4. CDR3 sequence (DNA): TGTGCCAGCAGCTACCGGACAGGGGGCACCTACAATGAGCAGTTCTTC. This translates into CASSYRTGGTYNEQFF. Supplemented by reference TRBV7-6 and TRBJ2-1, the full variable domain reads GAGVSQSPRYKVTKRGQDVALRCDPISGHVSLYWYRQALGQGPEFLTYFNYEAQQDKSGLPNDRFSAERPEGSISTLTIQRTEQRDSAMYRCASSYRTGGTYNEQFFGPGTRLTVL.